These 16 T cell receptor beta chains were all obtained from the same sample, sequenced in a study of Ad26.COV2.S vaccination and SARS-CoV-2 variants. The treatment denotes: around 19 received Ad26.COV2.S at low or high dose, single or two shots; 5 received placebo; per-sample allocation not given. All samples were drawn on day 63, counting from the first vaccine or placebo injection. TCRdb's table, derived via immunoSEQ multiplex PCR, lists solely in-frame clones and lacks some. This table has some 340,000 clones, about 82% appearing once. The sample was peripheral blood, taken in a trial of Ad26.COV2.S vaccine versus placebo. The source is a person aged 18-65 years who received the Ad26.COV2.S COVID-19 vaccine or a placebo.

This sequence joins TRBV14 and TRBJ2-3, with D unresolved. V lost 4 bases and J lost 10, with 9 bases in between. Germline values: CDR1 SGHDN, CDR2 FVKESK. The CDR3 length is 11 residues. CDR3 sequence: CASSLHSAQYF. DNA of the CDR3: TGTGCCAGCAGCCTTCACTCCGCGCAGTATTTT.

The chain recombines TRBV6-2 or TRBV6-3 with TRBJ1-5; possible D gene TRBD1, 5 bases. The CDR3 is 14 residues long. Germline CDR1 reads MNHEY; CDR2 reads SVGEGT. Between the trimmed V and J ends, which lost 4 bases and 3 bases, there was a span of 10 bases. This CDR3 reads CASSSGGLNQPQHF. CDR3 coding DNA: TGTGCCAGCAGTTCCGGGGGTCTCAATCAGCCCCAGCATTTT.

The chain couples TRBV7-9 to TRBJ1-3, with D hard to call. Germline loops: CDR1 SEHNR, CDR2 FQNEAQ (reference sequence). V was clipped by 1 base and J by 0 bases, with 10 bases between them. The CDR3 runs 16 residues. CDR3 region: CASSLGVGLSGNTIYF. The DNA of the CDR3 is TGTGCCAGCAGCTTAGGGGTAGGCCTCTCTGGAAACACCATATATTTT.

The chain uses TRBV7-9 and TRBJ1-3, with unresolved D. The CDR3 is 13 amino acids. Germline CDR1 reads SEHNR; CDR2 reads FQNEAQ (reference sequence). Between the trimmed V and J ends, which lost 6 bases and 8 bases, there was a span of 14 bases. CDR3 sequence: CASRPAETDTIYF. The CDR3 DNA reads TGTGCCAGCAGACCCGCCGAAACAGACACCATATATTTT.

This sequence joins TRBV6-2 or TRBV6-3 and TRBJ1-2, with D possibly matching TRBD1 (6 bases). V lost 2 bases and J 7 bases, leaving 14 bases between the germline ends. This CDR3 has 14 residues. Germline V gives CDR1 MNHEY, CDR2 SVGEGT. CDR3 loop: CASSYNAGASGYTF. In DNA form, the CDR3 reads TGTGCCAGCAGTTACAATGCGGGGGCATCTGGCTACACCTTC.

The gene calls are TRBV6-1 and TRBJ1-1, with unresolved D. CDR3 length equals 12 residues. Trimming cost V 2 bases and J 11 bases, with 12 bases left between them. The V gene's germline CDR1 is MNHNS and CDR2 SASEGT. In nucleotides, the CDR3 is TGTGCCAGCAGTGAATCCCAATTTCGGGCTTTCTTT. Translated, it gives CASSESQFRAFF.

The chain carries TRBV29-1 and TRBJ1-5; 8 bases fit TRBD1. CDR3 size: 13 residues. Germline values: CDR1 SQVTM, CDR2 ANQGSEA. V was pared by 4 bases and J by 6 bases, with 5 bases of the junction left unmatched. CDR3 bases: TGCAGCGTTGGGACAGGGCCTAGTCAGCCCCAGCATTTT. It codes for CSVGTGPSQPQHF.

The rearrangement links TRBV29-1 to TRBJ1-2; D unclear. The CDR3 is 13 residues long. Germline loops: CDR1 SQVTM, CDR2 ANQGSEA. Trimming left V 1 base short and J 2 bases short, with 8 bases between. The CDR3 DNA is TGCAGCGTTGAAGGAGGGTCCAACTATGGCTACACCTTC. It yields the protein CSVEGGSNYGYTF.

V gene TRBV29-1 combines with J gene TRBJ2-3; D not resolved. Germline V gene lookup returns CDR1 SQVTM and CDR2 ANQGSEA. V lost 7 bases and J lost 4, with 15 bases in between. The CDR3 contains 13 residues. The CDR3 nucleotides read TGCAGCGGCCGGGCCCTCAGCGCAGATACGCAGTATTTT. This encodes CSGRALSADTQYF.

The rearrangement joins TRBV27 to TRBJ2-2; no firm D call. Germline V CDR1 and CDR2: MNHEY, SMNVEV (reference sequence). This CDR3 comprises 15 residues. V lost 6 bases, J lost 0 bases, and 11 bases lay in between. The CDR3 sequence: CASRALASNTGELFF. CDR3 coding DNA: TGTGCCAGCAGGGCACTGGCATCGAACACCGGGGAGCTGTTTTTT.

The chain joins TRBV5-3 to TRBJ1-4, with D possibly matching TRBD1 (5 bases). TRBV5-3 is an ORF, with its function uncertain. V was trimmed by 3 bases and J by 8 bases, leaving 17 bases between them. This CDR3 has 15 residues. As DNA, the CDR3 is TGTGCCAGAAGCTGCGGGACCGGAGCCTGCGAAAAACTGTTTTTT. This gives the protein CARSCGTGACEKLFF.

The CDR3 DNA reads TGTGCCACCCATCAGGACTGGAACTCTGGAAACACCATATATTTT. This codes for CATHQDWNSGNTIYF. The chain uses TRBV6-5 and TRBJ1-3; D not resolved. The CDR3 totals 15 residues. Germline CDR1 reads MNHEY; CDR2 reads SVGAGI. V was trimmed by 10 bases and J by 0 bases, leaving 16 bases between them.

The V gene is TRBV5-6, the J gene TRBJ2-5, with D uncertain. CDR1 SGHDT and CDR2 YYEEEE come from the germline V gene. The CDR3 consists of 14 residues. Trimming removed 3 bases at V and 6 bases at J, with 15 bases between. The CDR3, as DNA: TGTGCCAGCAGCTCCAATAGGGTGGGGAAGACCCAGTACTTC. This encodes CASSSNRVGKTQYF.

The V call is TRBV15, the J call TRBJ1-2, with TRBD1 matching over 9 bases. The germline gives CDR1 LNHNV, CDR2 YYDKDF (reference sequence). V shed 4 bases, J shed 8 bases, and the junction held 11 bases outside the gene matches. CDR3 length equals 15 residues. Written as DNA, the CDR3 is TGTGCCACCAGCATATACGACAGGGGGACGGAGGGCTACACCTTC. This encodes CATSIYDRGTEGYTF. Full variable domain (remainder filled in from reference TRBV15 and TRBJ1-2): DAMVIQNPRYQVTQFGKPVTLSCSQTLNHNVMYWYQQKSSQAPKLLFHYYDKDFNNEADTPDNFQSRRPNTSFCFLDIRSPGLGDTAMYLCATSIYDRGTEGYTFGSGTRLTVV.

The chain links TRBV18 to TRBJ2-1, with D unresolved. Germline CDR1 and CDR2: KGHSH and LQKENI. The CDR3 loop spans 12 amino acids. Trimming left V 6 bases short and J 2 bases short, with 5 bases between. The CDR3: CASSPAYNEQFF. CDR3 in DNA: TGTGCCAGCTCTCCCGCCTACAATGAGCAGTTCTTC.

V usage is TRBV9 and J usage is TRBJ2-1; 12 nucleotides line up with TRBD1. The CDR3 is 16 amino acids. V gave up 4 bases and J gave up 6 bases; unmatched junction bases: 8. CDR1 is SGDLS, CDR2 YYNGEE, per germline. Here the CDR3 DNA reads TGTGCCAGCAGCTCTCCGGGACAGGGGGCGCTCAATGAGCAGTTCTTC. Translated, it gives CASSSPGQGALNEQFF.